A selection of T cell receptor beta chains follows, all from one sample in a study of lymphopenia after photon versus proton radiotherapy. Repertoires were generated with immunoSEQ multiplex PCR, while TCRdb's copy carries only in-frame clones and drops some. The sample consists of tens of thousands of clones, around 87% of them appearing once. Sequences were derived from peripheral blood, sampled from a patient treated with proton-based radiotherapy. The receptors shown here come from a man older than 75 with esophageal cancer. CDR3s include the opening cysteine and the closing phenylalanine or tryptophan. The order of the fields is V gene, D gene, J gene, clone size, CDR3 protein, CDR3 DNA. D genes are given only for firm matches. Size values are once, few and many counts, or a class for expanded clones, and some rows have none.

>TRBV19|TRBD1|TRBJ2-2|NA
CASRTGTGGTGELFF
TGTGCCAGTAGGACCGGGACAGGGGGGACCGGGGAGCTGTTTTTT
>TRBV11-3|NA|TRBJ2-2|NA
CASSLRSADTGELFF
TGTGCCAGCAGCTTACGCTCAGCGGACACCGGGGAGCTGTTTTTT
>TRBV5-1|TRBD2|TRBJ2-3|NA
CASSTGLALTDTQYF
TGCGCCAGCAGCACGGGACTAGCTCTCACAGATACGCAGTATTTT
>TRBV6-5|NA|TRBJ1-1|few
CASSRDRAQVAFF
TGTGCCAGCAGCCGTGACAGAGCCCAAGTAGCTTTCTTT
>TRBV7-2|NA|TRBJ2-3|NA
CASSLRGAHGTQYF
TGTGCCAGCAGCTTAAGGGGGGCACATGGTACGCAGTATTTT
>TRBV5-5|NA|TRBJ2-2|NA
CASSFYPGASNTGELFF
TGTGCCAGCAGCTTCTACCCGGGGGCGTCGAACACCGGGGAGCTGTTTTTT
>TRBV4-1|TRBD1|TRBJ2-1|NA
CASSQGGTGGRNEQFF
TGCGCCAGCAGCCAAGGCGGGACAGGGGGTAGGAATGAGCAGTTCTTC
>TRBV12-5|TRBD2|TRBJ2-5|once
CASGLGVRLAGEETQYF
TGTGCTAGTGGTTTGGGAGTGCGACTAGCGGGGGAAGAGACCCAGTACTTC
>TRBV7-2|NA|TRBJ2-2|NA
CASSQPRTGELFF
TGTGCCAGCAGCCAACCAAGGACCGGGGAGCTGTTTTTT
>TRBV5-1|NA|TRBJ2-3|NA
CASSAGSATDTQYF
TGCGCCTCGTCGGCGGGTTCTGCTACAGATACGCAGTATTTT
>TRBV13|NA|TRBJ2-1|NA
CASSLDRRGQFF
TGTGCCAGCAGCTTAGACAGGCGGGGGCAGTTCTTC
>TRBV18|NA|TRBJ2-7|NA
CASSNPEAGYEQYF
TGTGCCAGCTCCAACCCCGAGGCGGGCTACGAGCAGTACTTC
>TRBV5-6|NA|TRBJ2-3|NA
CASSLGSTDTQYF
TGTGCCAGCAGCTTAGGGAGCACAGATACGCAGTATTTT
>TRBV21-1|NA|TRBJ1-5|NA
CASSIWTGISNQPQHF
TGTGCCAGCAGTATCTGGACAGGGATTAGCAATCAGCCCCAGCATTTT
>TRBV11-2|NA|TRBJ1-5|NA
CASSLGPLGHQPQHF
TGTGCCAGCAGCTTAGGGCCCCTAGGGCATCAGCCCCAGCATTTT
>TRBV29-1|NA|TRBJ2-2|NA
CSADRMNTGELFF
TGCAGCGCGGATAGAATGAACACCGGGGAGCTGTTTTTT
>TRBV2|NA|TRBJ2-5|NA
CAGVYEPGTQYF
TGTGCCGGCGTATACGAACCAGGGACCCAGTACTTC
>TRBV27|TRBD1|TRBJ1-2|NA
CASKSQGALDGYTF
TGTGCCAGCAAAAGTCAGGGGGCGCTCGATGGCTACACCTTC
>TRBV19|TRBD2|TRBJ2-1|NA
CASSRPSGGYNEQFF
TGTGCCAGTAGTAGACCTAGCGGGGGATACAATGAGCAGTTCTTC
>TRBV2|NA|TRBJ2-1|few
CASRVDKYNEQFF
TGTGCCAGCAGGGTGGACAAGTACAATGAGCAGTTCTTC
>TRBV7-2|NA|TRBJ2-7|few
CASSPSTRYEQYF
TGTGCCAGCAGCCCCTCCACCAGGTACGAGCAGTACTTC
>TRBV7-9|TRBD1|TRBJ2-7|NA
CASRTQGGEQYF
TGTGCCAGCAGGACACAGGGGGGTGAGCAGTACTTC
>TRBV19|NA|TRBJ1-5|NA
CASRDGRMVPQHF
TGTGCCAGTAGAGACGGACGCATGGTGCCCCAGCATTTT
>TRBV5-1|NA|TRBJ1-4|NA
CASSLQGTWTVTNEKLFF
TGCGCCAGCAGCTTGCAGGGAACTTGGACGGTAACTAATGAAAAACTGTTTTTT
>TRBV6-6|TRBD2|TRBJ2-1|NA
CASSSITSGSGEQFF
TGTGCCAGCAGTTCCATTACTAGCGGGAGTGGTGAGCAGTTCTTC
>TRBV7-9|NA|TRBJ2-6|NA
CASSSISGANVLTF
TGTGCCAGCAGCTCTATCTCTGGGGCCAACGTCCTGACTTTC
>TRBV9|TRBD1|TRBJ2-1|NA
CASSIGTGTYNEQFF
TGTGCCAGCAGCATAGGGACAGGGACCTACAATGAGCAGTTCTTC
>TRBV29-1|NA|TRBJ2-5|NA
CSVEGAGQETQYF
TGCAGCGTTGAGGGGGCGGGGCAAGAGACCCAGTACTTC
>TRBV11-2|TRBD2|TRBJ2-3|once
CASSLRVSGTPRDTQYF
TGTGCCAGCAGCTTACGGGTTAGCGGGACACCACGGGATACGCAGTATTTT
>TRBV9|TRBD2|TRBJ2-5|once
CASSVGHGTRETQYF
TGTGCCAGCAGCGTAGGTCATGGGACTAGGGAGACCCAGTACTTC
>TRBV7-2|NA|TRBJ2-1|NA
CASSLAIGLAYNEQFF
TGTGCCAGCAGCTTAGCGATAGGACTCGCCTACAATGAGCAGTTCTTC